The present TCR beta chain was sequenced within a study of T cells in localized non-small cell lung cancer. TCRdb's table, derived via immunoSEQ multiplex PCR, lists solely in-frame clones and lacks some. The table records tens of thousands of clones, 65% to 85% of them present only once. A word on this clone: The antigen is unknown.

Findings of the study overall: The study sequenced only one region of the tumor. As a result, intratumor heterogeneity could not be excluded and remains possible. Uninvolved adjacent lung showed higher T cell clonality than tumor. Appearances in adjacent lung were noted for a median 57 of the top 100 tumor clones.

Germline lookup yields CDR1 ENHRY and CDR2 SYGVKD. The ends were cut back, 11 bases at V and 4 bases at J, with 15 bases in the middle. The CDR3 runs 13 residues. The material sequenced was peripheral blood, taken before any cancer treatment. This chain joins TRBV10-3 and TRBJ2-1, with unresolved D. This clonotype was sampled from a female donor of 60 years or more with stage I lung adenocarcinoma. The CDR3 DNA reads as TGTGCCGTAACACGGGCAAAATACAATGAGCAGTTCTTC. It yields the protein CAVTRAKYNEQFF.